Listed here are 30 T cell receptor beta chains from one sample, sequenced in a study of T cells in Graves' hyperthyroidism and ophthalmopathy. Amplified TCR beta CDR3 regions came from RNA transcripts. RT-PCR in the first round (using the HTBI primer set) targeted the TCR CDR3. TCRdb independently ran MiXCR on the multiplex PCR reads; one entry per CDR3 protein. The table shows about 660,000 distinct CDR3 sequences, with roughly 45% occurring only once. Source material: peripheral blood or thyroid tissue (not recorded which). The receptors stem from an adult man with Graves' disease, either hyperthyroidism or ophthalmopathy (not recorded which).

The chain joins TRBV20-1 to TRBJ1-2; no definite D call. This CDR3 is 15 amino acids long. V lost 4 bases, J lost 0 bases, and 15 bases lay in between. CDR1 is DFQATT and CDR2 is SNEGSKA in the germline V gene (reference sequence). Here the CDR3 DNA reads TGCAGTGCTAAGGTCGCCCAGCGTACTAACTATGGCTACACCTTC. It translates to CSAKVAQRTNYGYTF.

The V and J genes are TRBV20-1 and TRBJ2-5; D perhaps matches TRBD2 (5 bases). This CDR3 has 13 amino acids. CDR1 DFQATT and CDR2 SNEGSKA come from the germline V gene (reference sequence). Trimming shortened V by 1 base and J by 4 bases, and 10 bases separated the two germline ends. The CDR3 DNA reads TGCAGTGCTAGAGGTGATAGCGCAGAGACCCAGTACTTC. It codes for CSARGDSAETQYF.

The chain employs TRBV7-9 and TRBJ2-2, with 9 bases aligning to TRBD2. With 5 bases clipped from V and 1 base from J, the junction kept 11 bases outside the gene matches. Per the germline V gene, CDR1 is SEHNR and CDR2 is FQNEAQ (reference sequence). There are 18 residues in the CDR3. The CDR3, as DNA: TGTGCCAGCAGCCCAGATTTAAGCGGGAGGCTGAACACCGGGGAGCTGTTTTTT. Protein sequence: CASSPDLSGRLNTGELFF.

This clonotype was recorded at least ten times. This rearrangement joins TRBV12-3 or TRBV12-4 to TRBJ1-1, with a weak D call TRBD1 (6 bases). The CDR3 loop spans 12 amino acids. The germline V and J ends were trimmed by 7 bases and 8 bases, with 14 bases remaining between them. CDR3 nucleotide sequence: TGTGCCAGCAACCACCGGGACAAAGAAGCTTTCTTT. Translating gives CASNHRDKEAFF.

This clonotype occurred a few times. This chain joins TRBV13 and TRBJ1-1; D is perhaps TRBD1 (5 bases). With 9 bases removed from V and 1 base from J, the gap between germline ends came to 15 bases. Looked up from germline, CDR1 is PRHDT and CDR2 is FYEKMQ (reference sequence). CDR3 length: 14 residues. The CDR3 spells CASKGGAANTEAFF. In DNA form, the CDR3 reads TGTGCCAGTAAAGGAGGGGCTGCGAACACTGAAGCTTTCTTT. Combining the CDR3 with reference TRBV13 and TRBJ1-1 gives the whole variable domain AAGVIQSPRHLIKEKRETATLKCYPIPRHDTVYWYQQGPGQDPQFLISFYEKMQSDKGSIPDRFSAQQFSDYHSELNMSSLELGDSALYFCASKGGAANTEAFFGQGTRLTVV.

The chain combines TRBV14 with TRBJ1-1; 7 positions agree with TRBD1. The V gene end was trimmed by 0 bases and the J gene end by 4 bases; junction bases not matched to a gene: 5. Looked up from germline, CDR1 is SGHDN and CDR2 is FVKESK. This CDR3 contains 15 residues. CDR3 region: CASSQETGVGTEAFF. The CDR3 DNA reads as TGTGCCAGCAGCCAAGAAACAGGGGTGGGCACTGAAGCTTTCTTT.

Many counts were recorded for this clonotype. Here the CDR3 reads CASSLGQGGANVLTF. The DNA for the CDR3 is TGCGCCAGCAGCTTGGGACAGGGTGGGGCCAACGTCCTGACTTTC. This chain links TRBV5-1 with TRBJ2-6; 7 nucleotides agree with TRBD1. V gave up 0 bases and J gave up 3 bases; unmatched junction bases: 0. Germline CDR1 and CDR2: SGHRS and YFSETQ. This CDR3 comprises 15 residues.

This clonotype occurred many times. The chain has TRBV20-1 and TRBJ1-1; 8 positions agree with TRBD1. There are 14 residues in the CDR3. Losses at the gene ends were 5 bases for V and 5 bases for J; bases not matched to a gene: 10. Germline loops: CDR1 DFQATT, CDR2 SNEGSKA (reference sequence). In nucleotides, the CDR3 is TGCAGTGCTCACGGGGGACAGGCAAGGACTGAAGCTTTCTTT. Its protein product is CSAHGGQARTEAFF.

The CDR3 here is CASNQAGGETQYF. CDR3 DNA: TGCGCCAGCAACCAAGCGGGGGGAGAGACCCAGTACTTC. The V and J genes are TRBV5-1 and TRBJ2-5, with 9 positions matching TRBD2. The V segment lost 6 bases and the J segment 4 bases; nucleotides outside the gene matches: 4. The CDR3 sequence is 13 residues long. Germline V lookup: CDR1 SGHRS, CDR2 YFSETQ. The full variable domain, in which reference TRBV5-1 and TRBJ2-5 provide the parts outside the CDR3, is KAGVTQTPRYLIKTRGQQVTLSCSPISGHRSVSWYQQTPGQGLQFLFEYFSETQRNKGNFPGRFSGRQFSNSRSEMNVSTLELGDSALYLCASNQAGGETQYFGPGTRLLVL.

This chain uses TRBV7-3 with TRBJ2-5; 9 bases are shared with TRBD2. The CDR3 has 14 amino acids. J was trimmed by 3 bases and V by 8 bases; bases with no gene match: 7. Germline V lookup: CDR1 SGHTA, CDR2 FQGTGA. The CDR3 sequence: CASGTRGREETQYF. In DNA, the CDR3 is TGTGCCAGCGGGACTCGCGGGAGGGAAGAGACCCAGTACTTC. Combining the CDR3 with reference TRBV7-3 and TRBJ2-5 gives the whole variable domain GAGVSQTPSNKVTEKGKYVELRCDPISGHTALYWYRQSLGQGPEFLIYFQGTGAADDSGLPNDRFFAVRPEGSVSTLKIQRTERGDSAVYLCASGTRGREETQYFGPGTRLLVL.

The chain employs TRBV7-9 and TRBJ2-7, with TRBD1 matching 11 bases. After removal of 10 bases from V and 8 bases from J, the junction contained 13 bases not matched to a gene. The CDR3 length is 14 residues. Germline V CDR1 and CDR2: SEHNR, FQNEAQ (reference sequence). The CDR3 reads CATGGQGDQPQQYF. CDR3 nucleotides: TGTGCCACCGGGGGACAGGGGGATCAGCCCCAGCAGTACTTC.

This chain connects TRBV20-1 to TRBJ2-5; 8 bases align to TRBD2. The CDR3 covers 12 residues. The V segment lost 5 bases and the J segment 9 bases; nucleotides outside the gene matches: 8. Per the germline V gene, CDR1 is DFQATT and CDR2 is SNEGSKA (reference sequence). CDR3 sequence (DNA): TGCAGTGCTGGGGGACTAGTCGGGTCCCAGTACTTC. This sequence encodes CSAGGLVGSQYF.

A note on this clonotype: One end of the junction does not line up with germline, which may come from a read error. The rearrangement links TRBV7-8 to TRBJ1-2; 10 bases are a match to TRBD1. CDR3 length equals 17 residues. Per the germline V gene, CDR1 is SGHVS and CDR2 is FQNEAQ. The CDR3 is CASNLAQPYGTGDGYTF. CDR3 nucleotide sequence: TGTGCCAGCAACTTAGCGCAGCCCTACGGGACAGGGGATGGCTACACCTTC.

In this sample, this clonotype turned up once. The V call is TRBV7-9, the J call TRBJ1-4; TRBD1 might be the D (5 bases). Trimming left V 5 bases short and J 12 bases short, with 16 bases between. Per germline, CDR1 SEHNR and CDR2 FQNEAQ (reference sequence). CDR3 length equals 13 residues. CDR3 DNA: TGTGCCAGCAGCCGCGGGACCTTTGTAGAACTGTTTTTT. This encodes CASSRGTFVELFF. The entire variable domain, with the rest obtained from reference TRBV7-9 and TRBJ1-4, is as follows: DTGVSQNPRHKITKRGQNVTFRCDPISEHNRLYWYRQTLGQGPEFLTYFQNEAQLEKSRLLSDRFSAERPKGSFSTLEIQRTEQGDSAMYLCASSRGTFVELFFGSGTQLSVL.

The rearrangement uses TRBV7-2 and TRBJ1-4; D not resolved. The CDR3 contains 14 residues. CDR1 is SGHTA, CDR2 FQGNSA, per germline. Trimming shortened V by 5 bases and J by 0 bases, and 7 bases separated the two germline ends. The CDR3 reads CASSAAATNEKLFF. The CDR3, as DNA: TGTGCCAGCAGCGCAGCTGCAACTAATGAAAAACTGTTTTTT.

V usage is TRBV24-1 and J usage is TRBJ1-1, with 7 bases lining up with TRBD1. The V gene end was trimmed by 4 bases and the J gene end by 11 bases; junction bases not matched to a gene: 6. The CDR3 extends over 12 amino acids. Germline CDR1 KGHDR, CDR2 SFDVKD. DNA for the CDR3: TGTGCCACCAGTGAGCAAACGACAGGGGCTTTCTTT. Protein product: CATSEQTTGAFF.

V and J are TRBV4-1 and TRBJ2-5; a weak D match, TRBD1 (5 bases). Germline V CDR1 and CDR2: MGHRA, YSYEKL. The ends were cut back, 4 bases at V and 2 bases at J, with 11 bases in the middle. The CDR3 covers 14 residues. CDR3 sequence: CASSPTDNQETQYF. In DNA, the CDR3 is TGCGCCAGCAGCCCGACAGACAATCAAGAGACCCAGTACTTC.

This chain links TRBV2 with TRBJ1-4; D gene unclear. Deletions cut 5 bases from V and 0 bases from J, with 10 bases between. The CDR3 totals 15 residues. Germline CDR1 SNHLY, CDR2 FYNNEI. The CDR3 nucleotides are TGTGCCAGCAGTCCCCGATGGGCAACTAATGAAAAACTGTTTTTT. The encoded protein is CASSPRWATNEKLFF. Looking up the rest from reference TRBV2 and TRBJ1-4 gives the full variable domain: EPEVTQTPSHQVTQMGQEVILRCVPISNHLYFYWYRQILGQKVEFLVSFYNNEISEKSEIFDDQFSVERPDGSNFTLKIRSTKLEDSAMYFCASSPRWATNEKLFFGSGTQLSVL.

To note about this clonotype: A much larger clone is a single base away; this may be a read error. This chain links TRBV10-3 with TRBJ2-5; D gene ambiguous. Germline CDR1 reads ENHRY; CDR2 reads SYGVKD. The CDR3 runs to 12 residues. The CDR3 is CASSSPQGTQYF. The CDR3 DNA reads as TGTGCCAGCAGTTCTCCTCAAGGGACCCAGTACTTC.

This rearrangement joins TRBV6-5 to TRBJ1-4; D remains unclear. Trimming removed 2 bases at V and 8 bases at J, with 9 bases between. The CDR3 has 13 residues. CDR1 MNHEY and CDR2 SVGAGI come from the germline V gene. For the CDR3, the DNA is TGTGCCAGCAGTTACCCGGGAGACGAAAAACTGTTTTTT. It is translated as CASSYPGDEKLFF.

This clonotype was seen ten or more times. The V and J genes are TRBV7-2 and TRBJ1-1; D is undetermined. In germline, CDR1 is SGHTA, CDR2 FQGNSA. V shed 5 bases and J shed 6 bases, with 10 bases lying between them. The CDR3 is made up of 12 amino acids. CDR3: CASSLPRAEAFF. CDR3 sequence (DNA): TGTGCCAGCAGCCTTCCCCGGGCTGAAGCTTTCTTT.

This clonotype occurred a few times. The rearrangement joins TRBV12-3 or TRBV12-4 to TRBJ1-4; no clear D gene. V shed 7 bases and J shed 7 bases, with 16 bases lying between them. The CDR3 totals 14 residues. The CDR3 nucleotides read TGTGCCAGCACCCGAGCGGGGTGGGGTGAAAAACTGTTTTTT. Its protein is CASTRAGWGEKLFF.

This clonotype was observed a handful of times. The chain is built from TRBV7-8 and TRBJ2-7, with unresolved D. Trimming left V 1 base short and J 0 bases short, with 10 bases between. This CDR3 is built from 15 residues. Germline CDR1 is SGHVS and CDR2 is FQNEAQ. CDR3 amino acids: CASSLDPAPSYEQYF. The CDR3 DNA follows: TGTGCCAGCAGCTTAGACCCAGCGCCCTCCTACGAGCAGTACTTC.

This sequence joins TRBV10-3 and TRBJ1-2; possible D gene TRBD1, 6 bases. Germline V gene lookup returns CDR1 ENHRY and CDR2 SYGVKD. The CDR3 contains 16 residues. Trimming took off 6 bases at V and 0 bases at J, with 17 bases between the two ends. The chain's CDR3 is CAISGTMTDTNYGYTF. CDR3 coding DNA: TGTGCCATCAGCGGGACAATGACAGACACTAACTATGGCTACACCTTC.

V gene TRBV6-5 combines with J gene TRBJ1-2; tentative D call: TRBD1 (5 bases). Germline V gene sequence: CDR1 MNHEY, CDR2 SVGAGI. The CDR3 sequence is 17 residues long. V dropped 3 bases and J dropped 8 bases, with 25 bases sitting between them. The CDR3 here is CASSYRGLGNTPGGYTF. The CDR3 DNA sequence: TGTGCCAGCAGTTATCGCGGTCTAGGCAATACTCCAGGGGGCTACACCTTC.

Only one count was recorded for this clonotype. This chain uses TRBV11-2 with TRBJ1-2; 7 bases agree with TRBD1. Trimming removed 5 bases from V and 4 bases from J; junction bases left unmatched: 7. This CDR3 is built from 14 residues. Germline V gene data show CDR1 as SGHAT and CDR2 as FQNNGV. The CDR3 sequence: CASSPRGQSYGYTF. The CDR3 region has the DNA TGTGCCAGCAGCCCAAGGGGACAGTCCTATGGCTACACCTTC.

The chain links TRBV6-6 to TRBJ2-7; no reliable D call. The V end was cut by 2 bases, the J end by 6 bases, with 14 bases between. In germline, CDR1 is MNHNY, CDR2 SVGAGI (reference sequence). This CDR3 has 14 residues. Here the CDR3 DNA reads TGTGCCAGCAGTTACCCAGCGAAGCGAGGCGAGCAGTACTTC. It yields the protein CASSYPAKRGEQYF.

J is TRBJ2-7 and V is TRBV9, with D unclear. Trimming took off 0 bases at V and 5 bases at J, with 12 bases between the two ends. CDR1 and CDR2 (germline): SGDLS, YYNGEE. The CDR3 is 14 residues long. CDR3 sequence reads: CASSVEAGGDEQYF. CDR3 in DNA: TGTGCCAGCAGCGTAGAAGCAGGTGGGGACGAGCAGTACTTC.

This clonotype was seen only once. This clone may be a read error of a much larger clone one base away. V gene TRBV29-1 combines with J gene TRBJ1-6; D is perhaps TRBD1 (5 bases). From germline, CDR1 is SQVTM and CDR2 ANQGSEA. The CDR3 length is 15 residues. Trimming took 0 bases from V and 8 from J, leaving 14 bases between them. CDR3 residues: CSVEDLRRGDSPLHF. The CDR3 bases are TGCAGCGTTGAAGATCTTCGTCGGGGGGATTCACCCCTCCACTTT.

The chain has TRBV13 and TRBJ1-3, with D possibly TRBD1 on 5 matching bases. V was shortened by 5 bases and J by 1 base, with 15 bases between the two germline ends. Germline loops: CDR1 PRHDT, CDR2 FYEKMQ (reference sequence). The CDR3 consists of 16 residues. The chain's CDR3 is CASSSRAEWSGNTIYF. In DNA form, the CDR3 reads TGTGCCAGCAGCAGCAGGGCGGAGTGGTCTGGAAACACCATATATTTT.